This paragraph reports one T cell receptor beta chain. Its antigen is undetermined. Each sample's input was about 270 ng genomic DNA, some 38,000 genome equivalents. This CDR3 has 15 amino acids. CDR1 and CDR2 (germline): MNHEY, SVGAGI. This entry belongs to a study of T cell clusters in autoimmune cytopenias. Points from the study as a whole: Healthy donors had roughly 3-fold more exclusive TRB clusters than active autoimmune hepatitis patients. TRB repertoire shifts in secondary cytopenia and chronic lymphocytic leukemia mostly reflected lymphoma, not autoimmunity. No experiment has yet validated the function of the T cell clusters defined in silico. Primary autoimmune cytopenia patients seemingly lacked the physiological T cell clusters found in healthy donors.

One tube held mixed TRB-A and TRB-B primer pools for touch-down PCR. TCRdb re-analyzed the multiplex PCR reads; it lists each CDR3 protein once, without DNA. Its table records about 3,900 distinct CDR3 sequences. The receptor was isolated from a human donor with an autoimmune cytopenia or autoimmune hepatitis (not recorded which). The V and J genes are TRBV6-5 and TRBJ1-2; TCRdb's assignment of TRBD1 cannot be checked, as there is no DNA. Source material: peripheral blood. CDR3 residues: CASSTGPGQANGYTF.